This T cell receptor (beta chain) was profiled in a study of cytotoxic CD8 clonotypes in ibrutinib-treated CLL. Profiled with immunoSEQ multiplex PCR; TCRdb holds only in-frame clones, not every one. The data contain about 330,000 clones, 67% of them singletons. The sample was PBMCs, taken after 36 months of ibrutinib treatment. This sequence was found in a human donor with chronic lymphocytic leukemia.

The CDR3 coding sequence is TGCTCCGGGGTTGGCAAAAACATTCAGTACTTC. Encoded protein: CSGVGKNIQYF. The genes are TRBV29-1 and TRBJ2-4; TRBD2 might be the D (5 bases). The germline gives CDR1 SQVTM, CDR2 ANQGSEA. CDR3 length equals 11 residues.